This T cell receptor beta chain was sequenced in a study of blood T cell repertoires in COVID-19. The overall study: The study drew acute and convalescent COVID-19 samples from the United States, Italy and Spain.

Germline CDR1 and CDR2: MDHEN and SYDVKM. The CDR3 is 14 amino acids. V was clipped by 5 bases and J by 3 bases, with 14 bases between them. Measured with immunoSEQ multiplex PCR; TCRdb has only the in-frame clones, and not every one. The data contain 250,000 to 300,000 clones, 70% to 90% of them singletons. Those who participated ranged in age from about 18 to 89 years and resided in 20 to 30 US areas. Each participant's cohort was designated according to participant-reported clinical history. J is TRBJ2-7 and V is TRBV28; a possible D gene is TRBD2 (6 bases). Sample: PBMCs or T cells enriched from blood (not recorded which). This TCR derives from a woman aged 45 to 65 who had recovered from COVID-19. The CDR3 loop is CASSDLAEFYEQYF. The CDR3, as DNA: TGTGCCAGCAGTGATTTAGCGGAATTCTACGAGCAGTACTTC.